This T cell receptor (beta chain) was profiled in a study of blood T cell repertoires in COVID-19. On the study more broadly: Resolution of symptoms, clearance, or two negative PCRs was present in recovered Cohort 3 donors. The United States, Italy and Spain supplied acute and convalescent COVID-19 samples.

The table came from immunoSEQ multiplex PCR; TCRdb's copy has only in-frame clones and leaves some out. The table includes some 220,000 clones, 86% detected once. This clone was counted a few times. Trimming took 1 base from V and 2 from J, leaving 9 bases between them. Germline loops: CDR1 SGDLS, CDR2 YYNGEE. This CDR3 contains 14 residues. Material for sequencing was PBMCs or T cells enriched from blood (not recorded which). The gene calls are TRBV9 and TRBJ1-1, with D uncertain. The clonotype comes from a woman between 45 and 60 years old in a cohort exposed to, infected with or recovered from COVID-19 (not recorded which). CDR3 in amino acids: CASSVKSSNTEAFF. The CDR3 DNA is TGTGCCAGCAGCGTAAAATCCAGTAACACTGAAGCTTTCTTT.